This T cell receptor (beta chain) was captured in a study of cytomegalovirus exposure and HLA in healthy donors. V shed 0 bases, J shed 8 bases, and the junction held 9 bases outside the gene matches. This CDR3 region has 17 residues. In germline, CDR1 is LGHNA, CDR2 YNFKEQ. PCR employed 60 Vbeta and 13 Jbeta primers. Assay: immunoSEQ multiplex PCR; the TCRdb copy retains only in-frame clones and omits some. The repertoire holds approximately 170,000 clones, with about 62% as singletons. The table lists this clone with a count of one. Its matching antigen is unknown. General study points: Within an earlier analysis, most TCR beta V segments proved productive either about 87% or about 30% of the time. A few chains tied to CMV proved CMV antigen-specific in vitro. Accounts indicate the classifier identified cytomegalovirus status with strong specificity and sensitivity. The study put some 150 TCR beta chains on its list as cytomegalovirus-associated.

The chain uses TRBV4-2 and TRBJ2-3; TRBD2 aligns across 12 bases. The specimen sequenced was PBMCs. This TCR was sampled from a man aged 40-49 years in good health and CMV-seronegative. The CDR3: CASSQDLAGGLPGTQYF. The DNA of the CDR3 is TGTGCCAGCAGCCAAGACCTAGCGGGAGGGCTCCCAGGTACGCAGTATTTT.